A few counts support the clone carrying this T cell receptor beta chain. Its specificity is not known. This sample is drawn from a study of a mutant IDH1 vaccine in newly diagnosed glioma. The repertoire was sequenced with immunoSEQ multiplex PCR; TCRdb's copy has only in-frame clones and lacks some. The data contain about 50,000 clones, roughly 73% of them singletons. Time point described: week 5, during vaccination. Doses of 300 ug of mutant IDH1 20-mer peptide were given with topical imiquimod. New WHO grade 3 or 4 IDH1-mutant, ATRX-lost astrocytomas were present in all donors. The input for sequencing was PBMCs, taken from a glioma patient whose treatment included an IDH1 peptide vaccine. This receptor was taken from a man between 45 and 60 years old with glioma.

Written as DNA, the CDR3 is TGCGCCAGCAGCTTCCCGTCCGCCCAGGAGACCCAGTACTTC. It encodes CASSFPSAQETQYF. This chain connects TRBV5-1 to TRBJ2-5, with no clear D. CDR3 length: 14 amino acids. Per germline, CDR1 SGHRS and CDR2 YFSETQ. With 2 bases removed from V and 5 bases from J, the gap between germline ends came to 13 bases.